The rows below give T cell receptor beta chains drawn from one sample of a study of T cells and Merkel cell carcinoma outcomes. The method was immunoSEQ multiplex PCR; TCRdb's version includes in-frame clones alone and lacks a portion of them. The sample contains 15,000 to 25,000 clones, around 79% of which appear only once. Sequenced sample: tumor tissue from Merkel cell carcinoma. These receptor sequences come from a human donor with Merkel cell carcinoma. Both conserved end residues are part of each CDR3. Fields, in order: V gene, J gene, D gene, clone size, CDR3 protein, CDR3 DNA. A D gene is named only where the DNA matches it firmly. Some rows mark clone size as missing; the rest say once, few, many or name a class of expanded clone.

TRBV7-3,TRBJ2-2,.,few,CASSFSPTGELFF,TGTGCCAGCAGCTTCTCACCAACCGGGGAGCTGTTTTTT
TRBV6-6,TRBJ1-2,.,.,CASTMTLNYGYTF,TGTGCCAGCACAATGACCCTTAACTATGGCTACACCTTC
TRBV4-2,TRBJ1-1,.,once,CASSDNRRPGKIF,TGTGCCAGCAGCGATAACAGGAGGCCAGGGAAGATCTTT
TRBV7-9,TRBJ1-1,.,.,CASSLERGAGFRDTEAFF,TGTGCCAGCAGCTTAGAGCGCGGGGCGGGTTTTCGGGACACTGAAGCTTTCTTT
TRBV27,TRBJ1-1,.,.,CASSLTVNTEACF,TGTGCCAGCAGTTTGACAGTAAACACTGAAGCTTGCTTT
TRBV7-7,TRBJ2-5,.,.,CASSFLGGKETQYF,TGTGCTAGCAGCTTTTTAGGGGGTAAAGAGACCCAGTACTTC
TRBV23-1,TRBJ2-3,.,.,CASSTTDTPSTDTQYF,TGCGCCAGCAGTACGACAGACACTCCTAGCACAGATACGCAGTATTTT
TRBV2,TRBJ1-1,.,.,CASWGGTEAFF,TGTGCCAGCTGGGGGGGAACTGAAGCTTTCTTT
TRBV7-9,TRBJ1-3,TRBD1,.,CASRGTGKEGNTIYF,TGTGCCAGCAGGGGGACAGGGAAGGAAGGAAACACCATATATTTT
TRBV18,TRBJ2-1,TRBD1,.,CASSAGTGVEQFF,TGTGCCAGCTCAGCCGGGACAGGGGTTGAGCAGTTCTTC
TRBV27,TRBJ2-1,TRBD2,.,CASSFSGPYNEQFF,TGTGCCAGCAGTTTTAGCGGGCCCTACAATGAGCAGTTCTTC
TRBV2,TRBJ1-2,.,.,CASSDAGHYGYTF,TGTGCCAGCAGTGACGCCGGACACTATGGCTACACCTTC
TRBV5-1,TRBJ2-7,TRBD1,few,CASSSTPGGSGLYEQYF,TGCGCCAGCAGCTCGACTCCAGGGGGTTCGGGTCTCTACGAGCAGTACTTC
TRBV6-4,TRBJ1-5,.,.,CASNQKNAADQPQHF,TGTGCCAGCAACCAGAAGAACGCAGCTGATCAGCCCCAGCATTTT
TRBV2,TRBJ2-5,.,.,CASSRTPAETQYF,TGTGCCAGCAGTCGGACTCCAGCGGAGACCCAGTACTTC
TRBV15,TRBJ2-1,.,.,CATSGLAESTYNEQFF,TGTGCCACCAGCGGGTTAGCGGAGTCTACCTACAATGAGCAGTTCTTC
TRBV23-1,TRBJ1-4,TRBD1,.,CASSQSPRQGGEKLFF,TGCGCCAGTAGTCAATCTCCTCGACAGGGGGGTGAAAAACTGTTTTTT
TRBV6-5,TRBJ1-1,.,.,CASSYSSLNTEAFF,TGTGCCAGCAGTTACTCGAGCTTGAACACTGAAGCTTTCTTT
TRBV18,TRBJ1-1,.,.,CASSLGHTEAFF,TGTGCCAGTAGCCTTGGTCACACTGAAGCTTTCTTT
TRBV28,TRBJ2-4,TRBD1,.,CASSPGQGTGIQYF,TGTGCCAGCAGTCCGGGACAGGGGACGGGCATTCAGTACTTC
TRBV5-4,TRBJ2-5,TRBD1,.,CASSFRGRSGETQYF,TGTGCCAGCAGCTTTAGGGGGCGGTCGGGCGAGACCCAGTACTTC
TRBV19,TRBJ1-6,TRBD1,.,CASRDRGGSPLHF,TGTGCCAGTAGGGACAGGGGTGGTTCACCCCTCCACTTT
TRBV5-8,TRBJ2-7,.,.,CASSDPARLYEQYF,TGTGCCAGCAGCGACCCGGCCCGTTTGTACGAGCAGTACTTC
TRBV5-6,TRBJ2-5,TRBD2,.,CASSWGGTQETQYF,TGTGCCAGCAGCTGGGGGGGAACACAAGAGACCCAGTACTTC
TRBV9,TRBJ1-5,TRBD1,.,CASSVEDRDGQPQHF,TGTGCCAGCAGCGTAGAGGACAGGGACGGTCAGCCCCAGCATTTT
TRBV2,TRBJ2-4,TRBD1,.,CASSEQGAGNIQYF,TGTGCCAGCAGTGAACAGGGGGCGGGAAACATTCAGTACTTC
TRBV9,TRBJ2-1,.,.,CASSAGLRAEEEQFF,TGTGCCAGCAGCGCAGGGTTGCGCGCGGAGGAAGAGCAGTTCTTC
TRBV6-6,TRBJ1-4,.,.,CATSWGEKLFF,TGTGCCACGTCCTGGGGAGAAAAACTGTTTTTT
TRBV5-4,TRBJ2-1,.,.,CASSRSTSGYNEQFF,TGTGCCAGCAGCCGTTCGACTAGTGGGTACAATGAGCAGTTCTTC
TRBV7-3,TRBJ1-3,.,.,CASSLAAGNTIYF,TGTGCCAGCAGCTTAGCAGCCGGAAACACCATATATTTT
TRBV6-6,TRBJ2-2,TRBD1,.,CASSRRDRYTGELFF,TGTGCCAGCAGTCGCCGGGACAGGTACACCGGGGAGCTGTTTTTT